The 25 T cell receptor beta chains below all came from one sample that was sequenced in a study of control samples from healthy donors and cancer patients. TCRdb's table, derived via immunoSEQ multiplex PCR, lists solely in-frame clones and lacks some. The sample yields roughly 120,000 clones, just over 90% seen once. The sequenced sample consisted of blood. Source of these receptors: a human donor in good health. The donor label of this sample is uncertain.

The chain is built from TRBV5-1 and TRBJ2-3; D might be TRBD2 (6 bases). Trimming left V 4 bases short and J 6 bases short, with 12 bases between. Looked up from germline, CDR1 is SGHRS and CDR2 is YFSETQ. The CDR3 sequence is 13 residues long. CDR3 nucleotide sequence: TGCGCCAGCAGCCACGGGACTGCGGATACGCAGTATTTT. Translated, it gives CASSHGTADTQYF.

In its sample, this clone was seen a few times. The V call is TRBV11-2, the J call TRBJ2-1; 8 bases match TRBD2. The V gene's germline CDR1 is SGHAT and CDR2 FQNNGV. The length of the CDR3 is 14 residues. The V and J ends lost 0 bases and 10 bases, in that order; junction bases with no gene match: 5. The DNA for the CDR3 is TGTGCCAGCAGCTTAGACGGGGGGGCCGGGGAGCAGTTCTTC. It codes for CASSLDGGAGEQFF.

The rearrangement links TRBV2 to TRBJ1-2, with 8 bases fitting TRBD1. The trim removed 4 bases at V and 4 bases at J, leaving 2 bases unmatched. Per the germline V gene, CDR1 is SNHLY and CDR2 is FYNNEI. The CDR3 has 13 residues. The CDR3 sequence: CASSVDRVYGYTF. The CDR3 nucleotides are TGTGCCAGCAGTGTGGACAGGGTCTATGGCTACACCTTC.

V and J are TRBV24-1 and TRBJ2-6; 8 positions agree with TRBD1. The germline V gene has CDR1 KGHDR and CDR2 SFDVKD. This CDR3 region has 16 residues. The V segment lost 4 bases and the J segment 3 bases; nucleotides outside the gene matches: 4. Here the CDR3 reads CATSDQTGDGANVLTF. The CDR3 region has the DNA TGTGCCACCAGTGACCAGACAGGGGATGGGGCCAACGTCCTGACTTTC.

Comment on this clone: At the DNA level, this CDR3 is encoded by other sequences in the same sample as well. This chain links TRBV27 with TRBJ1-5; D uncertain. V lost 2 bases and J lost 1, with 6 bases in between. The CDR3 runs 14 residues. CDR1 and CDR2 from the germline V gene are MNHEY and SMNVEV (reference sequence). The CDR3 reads CASSLGGSNQPQHF. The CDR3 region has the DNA TGTGCCAGCAGTTTAGGAGGGAGCAATCAGCCCCAGCATTTT.

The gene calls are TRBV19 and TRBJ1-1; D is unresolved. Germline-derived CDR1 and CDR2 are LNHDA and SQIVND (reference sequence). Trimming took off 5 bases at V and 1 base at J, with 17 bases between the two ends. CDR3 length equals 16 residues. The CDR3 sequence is CASSSVYTEENTEAFF. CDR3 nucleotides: TGTGCCAGTAGTTCCGTTTACACGGAGGAGAACACTGAAGCTTTCTTT. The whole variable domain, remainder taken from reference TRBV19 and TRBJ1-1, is DGGITQSPKYLFRKEGQNVTLSCEQNLNHDAMYWYRQDPGQGLRLIYYSQIVNDFQKGDIAEGYSVSREKKESFPLTVTSAQKNPTAFYLCASSSVYTEENTEAFFGQGTRLTVV.

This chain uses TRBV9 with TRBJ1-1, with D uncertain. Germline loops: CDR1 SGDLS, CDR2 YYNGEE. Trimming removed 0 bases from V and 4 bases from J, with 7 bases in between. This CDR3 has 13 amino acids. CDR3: CASSVGAGTEAFF. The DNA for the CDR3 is TGTGCCAGCAGCGTAGGAGCGGGCACTGAAGCTTTCTTT.

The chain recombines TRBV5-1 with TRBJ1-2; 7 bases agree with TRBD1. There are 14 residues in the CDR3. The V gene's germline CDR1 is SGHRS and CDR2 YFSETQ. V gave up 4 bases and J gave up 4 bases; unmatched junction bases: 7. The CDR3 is CASSLTGYTYGYTF. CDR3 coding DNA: TGCGCCAGCAGCCTGACAGGGTATACCTATGGCTACACCTTC.

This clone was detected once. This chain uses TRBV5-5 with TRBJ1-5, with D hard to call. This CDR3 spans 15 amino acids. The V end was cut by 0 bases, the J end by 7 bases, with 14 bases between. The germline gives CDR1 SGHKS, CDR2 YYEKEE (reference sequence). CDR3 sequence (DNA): TGTGCCAGCAGCTTGGCAAATGGGGATCAGCAGCCCCAGCATTTT. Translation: CASSLANGDQQPQHF.

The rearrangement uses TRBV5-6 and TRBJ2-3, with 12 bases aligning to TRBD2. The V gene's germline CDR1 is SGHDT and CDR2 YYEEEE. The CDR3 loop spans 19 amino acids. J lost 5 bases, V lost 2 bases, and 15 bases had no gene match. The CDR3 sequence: CASSFYASGGADPRDTQYF. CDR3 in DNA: TGTGCCAGCAGCTTTTATGCTAGCGGGGGGGCCGACCCTAGAGATACGCAGTATTTT.

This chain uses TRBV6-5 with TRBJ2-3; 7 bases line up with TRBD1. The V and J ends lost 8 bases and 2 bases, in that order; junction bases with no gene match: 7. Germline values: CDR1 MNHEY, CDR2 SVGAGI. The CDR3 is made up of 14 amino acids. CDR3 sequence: CASQETGPTDTQYF. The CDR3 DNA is TGTGCCAGCCAAGAGACAGGGCCCACAGATACGCAGTATTTT.

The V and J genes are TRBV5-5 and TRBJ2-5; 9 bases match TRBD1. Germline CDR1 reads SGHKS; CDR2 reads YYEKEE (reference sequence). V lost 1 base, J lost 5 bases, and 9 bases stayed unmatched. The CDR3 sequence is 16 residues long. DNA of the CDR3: TGTGCCAGCAGCTTGAGAACGGACAGGGGACGGGAGACCCAGTACTTC. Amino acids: CASSLRTDRGRETQYF.

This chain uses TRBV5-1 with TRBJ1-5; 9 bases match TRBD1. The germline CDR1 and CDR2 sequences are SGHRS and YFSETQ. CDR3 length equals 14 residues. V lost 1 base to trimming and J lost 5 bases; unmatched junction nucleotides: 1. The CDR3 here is CASSLRTGDQPQHF. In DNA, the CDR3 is TGCGCCAGCAGCTTGCGGACAGGGGATCAGCCCCAGCATTTT.

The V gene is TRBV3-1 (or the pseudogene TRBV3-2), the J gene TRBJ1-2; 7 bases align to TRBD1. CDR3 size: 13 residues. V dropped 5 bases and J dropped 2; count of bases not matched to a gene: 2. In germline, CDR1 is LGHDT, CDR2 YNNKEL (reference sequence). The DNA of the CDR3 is TGTGCCAGCAGCTTGACAGGGAACTATGGCTACACCTTC. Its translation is CASSLTGNYGYTF.

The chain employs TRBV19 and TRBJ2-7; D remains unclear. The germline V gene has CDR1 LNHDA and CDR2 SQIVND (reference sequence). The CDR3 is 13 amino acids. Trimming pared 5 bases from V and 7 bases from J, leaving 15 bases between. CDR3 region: CASSERSLSEQYF. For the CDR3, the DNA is TGTGCCAGTAGTGAAAGATCTTTATCGGAGCAGTACTTC.

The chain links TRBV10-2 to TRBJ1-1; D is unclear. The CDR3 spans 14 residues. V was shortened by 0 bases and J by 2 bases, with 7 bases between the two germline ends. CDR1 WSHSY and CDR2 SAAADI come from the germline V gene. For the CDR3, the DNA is TGCGCCAGCAGTGAGTCGAAAGGTAACACTGAAGCTTTCTTT. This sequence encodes CASSESKGNTEAFF.

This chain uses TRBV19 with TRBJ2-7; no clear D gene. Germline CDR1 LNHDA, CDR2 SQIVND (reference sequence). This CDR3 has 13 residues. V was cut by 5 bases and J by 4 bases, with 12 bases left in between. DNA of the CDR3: TGTGCCAGTAGTGATAACTACCGATACGAGCAGTACTTC. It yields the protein CASSDNYRYEQYF.

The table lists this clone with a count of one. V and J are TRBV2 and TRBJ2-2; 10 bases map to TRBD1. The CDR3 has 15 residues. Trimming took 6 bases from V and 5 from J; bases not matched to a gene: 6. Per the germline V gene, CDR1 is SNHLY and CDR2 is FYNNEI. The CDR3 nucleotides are TGTGCCAGCAGCAAGGGACAGGGGTTGACCGGGGAGCTGTTTTTT. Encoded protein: CASSKGQGLTGELFF. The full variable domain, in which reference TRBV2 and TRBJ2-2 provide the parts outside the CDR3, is EPEVTQTPSHQVTQMGQEVILRCVPISNHLYFYWYRQILGQKVEFLVSFYNNEISEKSEIFDDQFSVERPDGSNFTLKIRSTKLEDSAMYFCASSKGQGLTGELFFGEGSRLTVL.

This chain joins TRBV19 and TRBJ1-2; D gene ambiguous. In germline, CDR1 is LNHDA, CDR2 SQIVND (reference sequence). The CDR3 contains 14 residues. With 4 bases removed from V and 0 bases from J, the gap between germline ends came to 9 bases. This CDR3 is CASSTRPPNYGYTF. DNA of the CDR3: TGTGCCAGTAGTACTCGGCCCCCTAACTATGGCTACACCTTC. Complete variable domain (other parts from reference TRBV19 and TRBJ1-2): DGGITQSPKYLFRKEGQNVTLSCEQNLNHDAMYWYRQDPGQGLRLIYYSQIVNDFQKGDIAEGYSVSREKKESFPLTVTSAQKNPTAFYLCASSTRPPNYGYTFGSGTRLTVV.

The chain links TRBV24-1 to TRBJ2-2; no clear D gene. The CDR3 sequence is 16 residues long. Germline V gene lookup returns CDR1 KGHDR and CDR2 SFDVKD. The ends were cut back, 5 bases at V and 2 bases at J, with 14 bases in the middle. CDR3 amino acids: CATSGLETLNTGELFF. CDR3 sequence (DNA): TGTGCCACCAGTGGCCTGGAAACCCTTAACACCGGGGAGCTGTTTTTT.

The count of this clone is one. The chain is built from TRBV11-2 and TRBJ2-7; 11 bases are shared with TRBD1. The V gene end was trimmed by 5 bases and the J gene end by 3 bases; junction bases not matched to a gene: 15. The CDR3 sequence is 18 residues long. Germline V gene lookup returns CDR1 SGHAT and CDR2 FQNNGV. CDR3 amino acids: CASSLARSGTGGLYEQYF. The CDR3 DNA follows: TGTGCCAGCAGCCTAGCGCGCTCCGGGACAGGGGGACTCTACGAGCAGTACTTC.

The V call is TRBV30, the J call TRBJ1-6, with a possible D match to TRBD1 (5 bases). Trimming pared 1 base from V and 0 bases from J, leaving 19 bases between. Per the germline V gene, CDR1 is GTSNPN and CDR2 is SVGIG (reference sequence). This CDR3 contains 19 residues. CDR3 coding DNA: TGTGCCTGGAGTGGTGGTCGGACATTCGAGAGCTCCTATAATTCACCCCTCCACTTT. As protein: CAWSGGRTFESSYNSPLHF.

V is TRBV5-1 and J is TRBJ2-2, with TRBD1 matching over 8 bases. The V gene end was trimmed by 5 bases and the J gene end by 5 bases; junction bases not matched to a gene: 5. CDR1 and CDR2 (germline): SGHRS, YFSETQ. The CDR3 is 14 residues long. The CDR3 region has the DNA TGCGCCAGCAGTCGCACAGGGGGTACCGGGGAGCTGTTTTTT. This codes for CASSRTGGTGELFF.

CDR3 bases: TGTGCCAGCAGCCTACCGGGACAGGGCTTTGAGCAGTTCTTC. It translates to CASSLPGQGFEQFF. This chain joins TRBV5-8 and TRBJ2-1; 9 bases line up with TRBD1. J gave up 9 bases and V 4 bases, and 8 bases lay outside the gene matches. The V gene's germline CDR1 is SGHTS and CDR2 YDEGEE. The length of the CDR3 is 14 residues.

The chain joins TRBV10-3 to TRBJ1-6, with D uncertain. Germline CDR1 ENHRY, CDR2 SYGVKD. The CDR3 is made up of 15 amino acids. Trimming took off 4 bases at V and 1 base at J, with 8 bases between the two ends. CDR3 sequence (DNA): TGTGCCATCAGTGGGTCCAGGTCCTATAATTCACCCCTCCACTTT. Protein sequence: CAISGSRSYNSPLHF.